The source of this TCR beta chain is a study of cytomegalovirus exposure and HLA in healthy donors. Study-wide context: The platform used for the 120 validation repertoires matched that of the approximately 620 first-cohort repertoires, a later analysis reported.

CDR1 is LNHNV and CDR2 is YYDKDF in the germline V gene (reference sequence). This CDR3 has 16 residues. V shed 0 bases and J 4 bases; nucleotides not matched to a gene: 3. Data came from immunoSEQ multiplex PCR; TCRdb stores just in-frame clones and leaves some out. The sample gives more than 95,000 clones, more than 75% of which show up once; roughly 5.3% is in the top ten. The sequence was obtained from a man younger than 30 in good health and CMV-seronegative. The rearrangement joins TRBV15 to TRBJ1-5, with TRBD1 matching 10 bases. What was sequenced was PBMCs. The CDR3 spells CATSREGQGFNQPQHF. The CDR3 DNA reads TGTGCCACCAGCAGAGAGGGACAGGGGTTTAATCAGCCCCAGCATTTT.